The 3 T cell receptor beta chains in this list originate from one sample, sequenced in a study of blood T cell repertoires in COVID-19. The assay was immunoSEQ multiplex PCR, and TCRdb's table has in-frame clones only and misses some. The data hold 75,000 to 95,000 clones, with under 80% observed a single time. Material: peripheral blood. These receptors all come from a man aged 70 or older with COVID-19, enrolled during active disease.

The J gene is TRBJ1-1, the V gene TRBV27, with D uncertain. CDR3 length equals 13 residues. Trimming removed 3 bases at V and 4 bases at J, with 9 bases between. Germline V lookup: CDR1 MNHEY, CDR2 SMNVEV (reference sequence). This chain's CDR3 is CASSLWAGTEAFF. The CDR3 DNA sequence: TGTGCCAGCAGTTTGTGGGCCGGCACTGAAGCTTTCTTT.

By frequency in the sample, this clone is medium-sized. The chain uses TRBV20-1 and TRBJ1-1, with D uncertain. The germline gives CDR1 DFQATT, CDR2 SNEGSKA (reference sequence). The CDR3 is 11 amino acids. Trimming cost V 6 bases and J 4 bases, with 9 bases left between them. CDR3 nucleotides: TGCAGTGCCCCCTCGGTCACTGAAGCTTTCTTT. It encodes CSAPSVTEAFF.

The rearrangement joins TRBV27 to TRBJ2-1; 7 positions match TRBD1. J gave up 8 bases and V 1 base, and 11 bases lay outside the gene matches. From germline, CDR1 is MNHEY and CDR2 SMNVEV (reference sequence). CDR3 size: 16 residues. CDR3 residues: CASSLYRGGFQDEQFF. DNA of the CDR3: TGTGCCAGCAGTTTATACAGGGGTGGTTTTCAGGATGAGCAGTTCTTC.